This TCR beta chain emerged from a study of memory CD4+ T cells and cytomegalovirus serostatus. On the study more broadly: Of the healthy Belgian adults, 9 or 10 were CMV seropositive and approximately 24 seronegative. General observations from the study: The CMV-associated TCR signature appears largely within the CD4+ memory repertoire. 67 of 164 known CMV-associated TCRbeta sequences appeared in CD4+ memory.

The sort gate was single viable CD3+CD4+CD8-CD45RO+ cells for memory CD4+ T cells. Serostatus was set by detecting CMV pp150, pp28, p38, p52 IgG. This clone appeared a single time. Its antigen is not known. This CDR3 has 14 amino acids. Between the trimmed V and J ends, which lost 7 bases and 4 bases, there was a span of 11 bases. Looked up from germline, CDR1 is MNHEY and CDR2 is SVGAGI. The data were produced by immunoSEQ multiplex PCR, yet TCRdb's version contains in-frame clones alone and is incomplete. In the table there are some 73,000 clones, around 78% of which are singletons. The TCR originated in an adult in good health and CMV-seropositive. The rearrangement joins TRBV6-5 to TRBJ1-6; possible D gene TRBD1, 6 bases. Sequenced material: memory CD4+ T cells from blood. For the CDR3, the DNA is TGTGCCAGCACTAGGACAGAGTATAATTCACCCCTCCACTTT. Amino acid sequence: CASTRTEYNSPLHF.